A single sample gave rise to the 5 T cell receptor beta chains below, sequenced in a study of breast tumors, draining lymph nodes, adjacent tissues (dated by TCRdb to between 2015 and 2016). Libraries were built with multiplex PCR. Sequencing took place on an Illumina HiSeq 2000. TCRdb applied fastp at Q25 and MiXCR to the public reads, then kept only in-frame beta chains. Rows are unified per CDR3 protein, each entry keeping the most common DNA and genes. The table for this sample lists approximately 130,000 distinct CDR3 sequences; about 20% of them were counted only once. Of the sample, about 2.2% falls within the top ten clones. Lymph node samples came from the axillary draining lymph nodes of breast cancer patients. The sequencing sample was made of axillary lymph node tissue. Receptor source: a female donor with breast cancer. Some clones in this sample may be carry-over from other donors' samples.

This clonotype was detected a few times. The chain has TRBV3-1 and TRBJ1-3; possibly TRBD1 for D (5 bases). Germline loops: CDR1 LGHDT, CDR2 YNNKEL (reference sequence). Trimming removed 4 bases at V and 1 base at J, with 11 bases between. This CDR3 comprises 15 residues. CDR3 protein: CASSLTYRSGNTIYF. As DNA, the CDR3 is TGTGCCAGCAGCCTCACTTACAGGTCTGGAAACACCATATATTTT.

CDR3 region: CSTLGRGNTEAFF. The CDR3 nucleotides are TGCAGTACCCTCGGTCGGGGGAACACTGAAGCTTTCTTT. The chain is built from TRBV20-1 and TRBJ1-1; D is unclear. The V and J ends lost 8 bases and 1 base respectively, with 14 bases between them. The CDR3 runs to 13 residues. Per germline, CDR1 DFQATT and CDR2 SNEGSKA (reference sequence).

The CDR3 DNA follows: TGTGCCAGCAGCTTAAGGGCCAGGTTGAGCCCCTACGAGCAGTACTTC. As protein: CASSLRARLSPYEQYF. The chain joins TRBV7-8 to TRBJ2-7; D gene uncertain. V was trimmed by 2 bases and J by 2 bases, leaving 16 bases between them. The CDR3 length is 16 residues. The germline V gene has CDR1 SGHVS and CDR2 FQNEAQ.

This clonotype has a count of ten or more. The chain is built from TRBV20-1 and TRBJ1-6; 8 positions agree with TRBD1. Germline-derived CDR1 and CDR2 are DFQATT and SNEGSKA (reference sequence). This CDR3 is built from 15 residues. Germline trimming cut 5 bases from V and 6 bases from J; bases unmatched to any gene: 9. The CDR3 sequence: CSALTGGVGNSPLHF. CDR3 coding DNA: TGCAGTGCTCTAACAGGGGGGGTAGGTAATTCACCCCTCCACTTT.

Many counts were recorded for this clonotype. The rearrangement joins TRBV6-1 to TRBJ2-5, with TRBD1 identical over 7 bases. Trimming removed 6 bases from V and 4 bases from J; junction bases left unmatched: 5. The length of the CDR3 is 13 residues. Per the germline V gene, CDR1 is MNHNS and CDR2 is SASEGT. The chain's CDR3 is CASSRQGGETQYF. The DNA for the CDR3 is TGTGCCAGCAGCAGACAGGGTGGAGAGACCCAGTACTTC.